These T cell receptor beta chains were read from a single sample in a study of T cell responses to AZD1222 COVID-19 vaccine. The method was immunoSEQ multiplex PCR; TCRdb's version includes in-frame clones alone and lacks a portion of them. The data show about 150,000 clones, about 92% seen once. The sequencing here drew on peripheral blood, taken 28 days after the second AZD1222 dose. These receptors came from an adult who received the AZD1222 COVID-19 vaccine. Both conserved end residues are part of each CDR3. A D gene is named only where the DNA matches it firmly.

j_call,v_call,d_call,cdr3_nt,cdr3_aa
TRBJ1-2,TRBV7-3,TRBD1,TGTGCCAGCAGGCGGGACAGGGGGGAGGTCCTAGTCCTGTTGTGGGGTTACACCTTC,CASRRDRGEVLVLLWGYTF
TRBJ1-5,TRBV27,TRBD1,TGTGCCAGCAGTCGGTGGGACAGGGATCAGCCCCAGCATTTT,CASSRWDRDQPQHF
TRBJ1-5,TRBV7-2,NA,TGTGCCAGCAGCTTAAGTCCGGGACAGCCCCAGCATTTT,CASSLSPGQPQHF
TRBJ2-1,TRBV4-3,NA,TGCGCCAGCAGCCGGTGGGAGGGGGAGGGTTACAATGAGCAGTTCTTC,CASSRWEGEGYNEQFF
TRBJ1-1,TRBV7-8,NA,TGTGCCAGCAGCTTCAGACAGTTAAGCATGAACACTGAAGCTTTCTTT,CASSFRQLSMNTEAFF
TRBJ1-4,TRBV30,NA,TGTGCCTGGAGAACCGTGCCCCATGAAAAACTGTTTTTT,CAWRTVPHEKLFF
TRBJ1-2,TRBV5-1,NA,TGCGCCAGCAGCCCGGAGGGCCATCTCAACATCTATGGCTACACCTTC,CASSPEGHLNIYGYTF
TRBJ1-2,TRBV7-6,TRBD1,TGTGCCAGCGGGACAGACTATGGCTACACCTTC,CASGTDYGYTF
TRBJ1-6,TRBV5-1,NA,TGCGCCAGCAGCTCCTGGGGGGCGAGTTCACCCCTCCACTTT,CASSSWGASSPLHF
TRBJ2-1,TRBV10-1,TRBD2,TGCGCCAGCAGTGAGAAGACTAGCATCTACAATGAGCAGTTCTTC,CASSEKTSIYNEQFF
TRBJ1-1,TRBV10-1,NA,TGCGCCAGCACCCACCTCCGGGACACTGAAGCTTTCTTT,CASTHLRDTEAFF
TRBJ1-5,TRBV28,NA,TGTGCCAGCAGTCTCACCGACAGTCCCAATCAGCCCCAGCATTTT,CASSLTDSPNQPQHF
TRBJ1-1,TRBV2,TRBD1,TGTGCCAGCAGTGGGGACAGGGGGCAGAGTGAAGCTTTCTTT,CASSGDRGQSEAFF